This is a list of T cell receptor beta chains from one sample in a study of molecular identifiers for immune sequencing clone quantification. TCRdb re-analysed the PCR reads in MiXCR, keeping a single row per CDR3 protein. The data show over 600,000 distinct CDR3 sequences, with 15% to 20% seen just once and around 0.9% held by the top ten. Sequencing was done on a sample of naive CD8+ T cells from blood, with Jurkat cell RNA spiked in. Source of these receptors: a human donor in good health. Some libraries in this study had Jurkat cell RNA spiked in. Each CDR3 is given with its conserved first and last residue. A D gene is named only where the DNA matches it firmly. Size is stated for part of the rows, as once, few or many counts, or as a class when the clone is expanded.

>TRBJ2-1|NA|many|TRBV30
TGTGCCTGGAGTGACCTGCGACACTCCTACAATGAGCAGTTCTTC
CAWSDLRHSYNEQFF
>TRBJ2-1|NA|NA|TRBV27
TGTGCCAGCAGTTTCCAAGCGGATCACAATGAGCAGTTCTTC
CASSFQADHNEQFF
>TRBJ2-7|NA|NA|TRBV11-2
TGTGCCAGCAGCACCTATGACAGCTACGAGCAGTACTTC
CASSTYDSYEQYF
>TRBJ2-3|NA|few|TRBV6-5
TGTGCCAGCAGTTACTCCCTCTCTAGGGGAGATACGCAGTATTTT
CASSYSLSRGDTQYF
>TRBJ2-3|NA|many|TRBV11-2
TGTGCCAGCAGCTTAGGGGGACGGTTCACAGATACGCAGTATTTT
CASSLGGRFTDTQYF
>TRBJ1-1|TRBD1|NA|TRBV27
TGTGCCAGCAGTTGGGGGACAGGGGGGCATATGAACACTGAAGCTTTCTTT
CASSWGTGGHMNTEAFF
>TRBJ1-1|NA|many|TRBV5-1
TGCGCCAGCAGCCAATCACCGAACACTGAAGCTTTCTTT
CASSQSPNTEAFF
>TRBJ2-7|NA|NA|TRBV11-2
TGTGCCAGCAGCTTAGAAGACCCCTCCTACGAGCAGTACTTC
CASSLEDPSYEQYF
>TRBJ2-7|NA|NA|TRBV2
TGTGCCAGCATTGAAGGATTAAGCTACGAGCAGTACTTC
CASIEGLSYEQYF
>TRBJ2-6|NA|many|TRBV25-1
TGTGCCAGCAGTGAATTTGAAAGCTCTGGGGCCAACGTCCTGACTTTC
CASSEFESSGANVLTF
>TRBJ1-1|NA|few|TRBV6-2/TRBV6-3
TGTGCCATACGGGGGTGGGTGAGCACTGAAGCTTTCTTT
CAIRGWVSTEAFF
>TRBJ2-7|NA|many|TRBV29-1
TGCAGCGTTGAATCCCAGGACCCCTACGAGCAGTACTTC
CSVESQDPYEQYF
>TRBJ2-7|TRBD2|NA|TRBV10-3
TGTGCCATCGGTTCGGTGGGGACTAGCGGCTACGAGCAGTACTTC
CAIGSVGTSGYEQYF
>TRBJ2-3|TRBD2|many|TRBV12-3/TRBV12-4
TGTGCCAGCAGTCCCAGGGAGCGGGAGGGAGATACGCAGTATTTT
CASSPREREGDTQYF
>TRBJ2-7|NA|many|TRBV7-9
TGTGCCAGCAGCCTTGGCCAGGCCGAGCAGTACTTC
CASSLGQAEQYF
>TRBJ2-2|TRBD1|many|TRBV5-5
TGTGCCAGCAGCTCCTACCGGGACAGGGTTTTCGGGGAGCTGTTTTTT
CASSSYRDRVFGELFF
>TRBJ1-1|NA|NA|TRBV19
TGTGCCAGTAGTATGGGCAGCACTGAAGCTTTCTTT
CASSMGSTEAFF
>TRBJ2-7|NA|few|TRBV30
TGTGCCTGGAGTGTACGGTACACCCCCTACGAGCAGTACTTC
CAWSVRYTPYEQYF
>TRBJ2-6|TRBD1|many|TRBV6-5
TGTGCCAGCAGTCCCGGGACAGGCACCCTTCGGGCCAACGTCCTGACTTTC
CASSPGTGTLRANVLTF
>TRBJ1-2|TRBD1|many|TRBV25-1
TGTGCCAGCAGTGATACAGGGGGGGGCTATGGCTACACCTTC
CASSDTGGGYGYTF
>TRBJ2-2|NA|NA|TRBV4-1
TGCGCCAGCAGCCAAGATCCCCCCGGAATCGCAAGGGGGGAGCTGTTTTTT
CASSQDPPGIARGELFF
>TRBJ1-1|NA|many|TRBV10-3
TGTGCCATTCAGAAAGGGGACACTTCGAACACTGAAGCTTTCTTT
CAIQKGDTSNTEAFF
>TRBJ2-1|TRBD2|few|TRBV11-2
TGTGCCAGCAGCTGGCCAGCGGGAGCCACCTACAATGAGCAGTTCTTC
CASSWPAGATYNEQFF
>TRBJ1-1|NA|many|TRBV27
TGTGCCAGCAGTTTGCTGTCAGGGGAGACTGAAGCTTTCTTT
CASSLLSGETEAFF
>TRBJ2-5|NA|few|TRBV28
TGTGCCAGCAGTGAGGGCCAGGGACGGGAGACCCAGTACTTC
CASSEGQGRETQYF
>TRBJ1-1|NA|few|TRBV27
TGTGCCAGCAGTTTAAAGGTGGGGGGCACTGAAGCTTTCTTT
CASSLKVGGTEAFF
>TRBJ2-5|TRBD1|few|TRBV7-7
TGTGCTAGCAGCTTCGGGACAGGGGAATCGGAGACCCAGTACTTC
CASSFGTGESETQYF
>TRBJ2-3|NA|many|TRBV7-6
TGTGCCAGCAGCTTAAGTGGTTGGGCCACAGATACGCAGTATTTT
CASSLSGWATDTQYF
>TRBJ2-3|TRBD2|NA|TRBV13
TGTGCCAGCAGCGGCGGTGCTAGCGGGAGTGGGGTACCAACTAGCACAGATACGCAGTATTTT
CASSGGASGSGVPTSTDTQYF
>TRBJ2-5|TRBD2|many|TRBV2
TGTGCCAGCGCTAGCGGGAGTATCGAAGAGACCCAGTACTTC
CASASGSIEETQYF
>TRBJ1-1|TRBD1|many|TRBV28
TGTGCCAGCAGTTTAGCGCTACTTCAGGGGGGCACTGAAGCTTTCTTT
CASSLALLQGGTEAFF
>TRBJ2-1|NA|many|TRBV7-9
TGTGCCAGCAGCTTAGCCGGTGAGGGAACGGGCAATGAGCAGTTCTTC
CASSLAGEGTGNEQFF
>TRBJ1-1|NA|many|TRBV3-1
TGTGCCAGCAGCCAAGAAGGGACATGGGAAGCTTTCTTT
CASSQEGTWEAFF